The rows below give T cell receptor beta chains drawn from one sample of a study of PD-1 blockade in classical Hodgkin lymphoma. Using immunoSEQ multiplex PCR, the repertoire was profiled, and TCRdb retains in-frame clones only, with some absent. Seen here are 18,000 or so clones, approximately 83% observed once, and the top ten hold roughly 1.3%. Material: CD4+ T cells from blood. The receptors here all came from a human donor with classical Hodgkin lymphoma. CDR3s include the opening cysteine and the closing phenylalanine or tryptophan. The D gene is left open where the match is weak. Clone size is shown for a subset of rows, as once, few, many or a class of expanded clone.

>TRBV29-1|NA|TRBJ2-5|NA
TGCAGCGTTGAAGGGACGGGACAAGAGACCCAGTACTTC
CSVEGTGQETQYF
>TRBV19|NA|TRBJ2-1|NA
TGTGCCAGTAGGGGGCCACCTGGACTAACAGTAAATGAGCAGTTCTTC
CASRGPPGLTVNEQFF
>TRBV2|NA|TRBJ1-1|few
TGTGCCAGCAGTTACGGGGGTGAAGCTTTCTTT
CASSYGGEAFF
>TRBV7-9|TRBD2|TRBJ2-3|NA
TGTGCCAGCAGCCAGCGGGAAACAGATACGCAGTATTTT
CASSQRETDTQYF
>TRBV11-2|TRBD2|TRBJ2-7|NA
TGTGCCAGCTCAGGACTAGCGGATTACGAGCAGTACTTC
CASSGLADYEQYF
>TRBV27|NA|TRBJ2-3|NA
TGTGCCAGCACCAGGAGAAGCACAGATACGCAGTATTTT
CASTRRSTDTQYF
>TRBV6-4|NA|TRBJ1-6|NA
TGTGCCAGCAGTGTTTCCGGGACTTTAGATTCACCCCTCCACTTT
CASSVSGTLDSPLHF
>TRBV28|NA|TRBJ1-2|NA
TGTGCCAGCAGTACCAGACAGAATGGCTACACCTTC
CASSTRQNGYTF
>TRBV6-6|NA|TRBJ1-1|NA
TGTGCCAGCAGTTACCCACCAAAACCCTTGAACACTGAAGCTTTCTTT
CASSYPPKPLNTEAFF
>TRBV11-2|NA|TRBJ2-7|NA
TGTGCCAGCAGCCGAGACCCCGGAGCCTACGAGCAGTACTTC
CASSRDPGAYEQYF
>TRBV2|TRBD1|TRBJ2-4|NA
TGTGCCAGTACAGGGGAGAGCAACATTCAGTACTTC
CASTGESNIQYF
>TRBV6-1|NA|TRBJ1-1|NA
TGTGCCAGCAGTGAAGCGCAGCACCGGAACACTGAAGCTTTCTTT
CASSEAQHRNTEAFF
>TRBV2|NA|TRBJ1-5|NA
TGTGCCAGCAGCTATGGACAGCAAGGACAGCCCCAGCATTTT
CASSYGQQGQPQHF
>TRBV6-1|NA|TRBJ1-5|NA
TGTGCCAGCAGTGAAGCGGGGCAGACTATCAATCAGCCCCAGCATTTT
CASSEAGQTINQPQHF
>TRBV7-7|NA|TRBJ2-7|NA
TGTGCTAGCAGCGCAAGCGCGGCAGGGGAGGGGGAGCAGTACTTC
CASSASAAGEGEQYF